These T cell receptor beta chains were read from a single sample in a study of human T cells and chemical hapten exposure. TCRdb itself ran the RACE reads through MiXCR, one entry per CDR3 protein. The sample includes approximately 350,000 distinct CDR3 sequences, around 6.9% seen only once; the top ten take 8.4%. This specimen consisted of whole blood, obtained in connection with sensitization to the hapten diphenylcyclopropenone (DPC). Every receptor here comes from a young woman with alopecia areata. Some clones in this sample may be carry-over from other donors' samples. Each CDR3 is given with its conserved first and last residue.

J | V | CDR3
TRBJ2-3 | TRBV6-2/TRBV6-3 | CASSSTPQANTDTQYF
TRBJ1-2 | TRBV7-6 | CASSLGEEHGYTF
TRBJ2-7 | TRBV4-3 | CASSQGVPGYEQYF
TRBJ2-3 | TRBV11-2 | CASSPSRARQYF
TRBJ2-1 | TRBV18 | CASSRREEQFF
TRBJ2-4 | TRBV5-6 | CASSLGAQRNIQYF
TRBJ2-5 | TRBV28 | CASSAWGQGAETQYF
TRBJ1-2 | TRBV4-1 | CASSALGTYGYTF
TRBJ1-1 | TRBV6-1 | CASSSYGATSSATGGGTEAFF
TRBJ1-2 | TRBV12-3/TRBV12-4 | CATRRNGRRGNGYTF
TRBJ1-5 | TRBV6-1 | CASSEAGIPQHF
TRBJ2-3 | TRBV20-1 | CSAPTTATSTDTQYF
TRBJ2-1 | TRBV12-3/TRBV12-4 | CASSFHMTSGDGEQFF
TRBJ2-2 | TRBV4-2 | CASSPQTSGGAATGELFF
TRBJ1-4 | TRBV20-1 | CSARDQGEKLFF
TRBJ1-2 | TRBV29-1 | CSVWTGGAYGYTF
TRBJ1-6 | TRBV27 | CASKLTGENSPLHF
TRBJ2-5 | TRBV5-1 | CASSPAGGSGVKTQYF
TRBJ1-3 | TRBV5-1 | CASSFGDRGNTIYF
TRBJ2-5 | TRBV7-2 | CASSLNRGLLETQYF
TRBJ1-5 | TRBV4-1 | CASSPYQYSNQPQHF
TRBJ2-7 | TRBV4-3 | CASSQDFRFDFPYEQYF
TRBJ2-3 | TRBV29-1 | CSVDADPLGTDTQYF
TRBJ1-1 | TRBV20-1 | CSARDYRVTEAFF
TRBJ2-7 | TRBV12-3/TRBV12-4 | CASSLARPYEQYF
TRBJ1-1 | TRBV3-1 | CASSPGRITFLNTEAFF
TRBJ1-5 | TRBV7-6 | CASSLGSGGAYSNQPQHF
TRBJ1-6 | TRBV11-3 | CASSRQDNSPLHF
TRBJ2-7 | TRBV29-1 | CSVRRQGEQYF
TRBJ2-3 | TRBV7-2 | CASTIGVQDTQYF
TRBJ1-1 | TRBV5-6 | CASSLAGRHTEAFF
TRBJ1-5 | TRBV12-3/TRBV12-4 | CASRWTEGQPQHF
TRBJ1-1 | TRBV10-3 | CAIKGPEMNTEAFF
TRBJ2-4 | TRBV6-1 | CATEGKLENIQYF
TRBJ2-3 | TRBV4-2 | CASSQAASIADTQYF
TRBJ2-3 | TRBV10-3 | CAISGGEGTDTQYF
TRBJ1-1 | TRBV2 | CASTTARETEAFF
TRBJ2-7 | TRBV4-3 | CASSQDLGRGNEQYF
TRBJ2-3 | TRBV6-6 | CASSYDGEVDTQYF
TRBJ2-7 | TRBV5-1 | CASSSTVQGSGEQYF
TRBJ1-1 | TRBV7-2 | CASRTQGMNTEAFF
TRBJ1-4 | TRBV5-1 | CASGRGEEGEKLFF
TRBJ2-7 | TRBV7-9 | CASSVRGKGPTDYEQYF
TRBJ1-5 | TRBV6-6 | CASSYSGGSNQPQHF
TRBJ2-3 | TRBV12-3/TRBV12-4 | CASSLKETDTQYF
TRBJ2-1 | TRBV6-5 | CASSYDRGLSYNEQFF
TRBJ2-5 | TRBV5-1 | CASSLEARRETQYF
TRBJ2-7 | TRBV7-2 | CASSNDRSPANWQYF
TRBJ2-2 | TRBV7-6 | CASSSGLAVNTGELFF
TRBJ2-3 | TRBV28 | CASRPILETQTDTQYF
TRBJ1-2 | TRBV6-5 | CASSYRTDSYYGYTF
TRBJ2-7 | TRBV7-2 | CASSHSPLSGGAYFPYEQYF
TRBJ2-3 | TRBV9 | CASSPSFRQGTTDTQYF